Listed here are 8 T cell receptor beta chains from one sample, sequenced in a study of blood T cell repertoires in COVID-19. Libraries were prepared by immunoSEQ multiplex PCR; TCRdb keeps only in-frame clonotypes and omits some of them. Found here are 130,000 to 150,000 clones, roughly 86% of them singletons; the top ten hold approximately 0.95%. Sequences were obtained from peripheral blood. These TCRs come from a woman aged 50 to 65 with acute or convalescent COVID-19.

V gene TRBV9 combines with J gene TRBJ1-5; 7 nucleotides align to TRBD1. Germline V lookup: CDR1 SGDLS, CDR2 YYNGEE. The CDR3 is made up of 13 amino acids. The J segment lost 6 bases and the V segment lost 4 bases, leaving 4 bases of the junction unmatched. Here the CDR3 reads CASSKTGFQPQHF. CDR3 nucleotides: TGTGCCAGCAGCAAGACAGGGTTTCAGCCCCAGCATTTT.

The chain joins TRBV5-4 to TRBJ2-7; 9 positions agree with TRBD2. Germline assignment: CDR1 SGHNT and CDR2 YYREEE (reference sequence). The CDR3 loop spans 15 amino acids. V lost 0 bases to trimming and J lost 5 bases; unmatched junction nucleotides: 6. CDR3 in DNA: TGTGCCAGCAGCTTGGCCGCGGGAGGGCCCCACGAGCAGTACTTC. Protein sequence: CASSLAAGGPHEQYF.

The J gene is TRBJ1-1, the V gene TRBV5-1; the D is unclear. CDR3 size: 15 residues. CDR1 and CDR2 from the germline V gene are SGHRS and YFSETQ. V lost 1 base and J 2 bases, leaving 12 bases between the germline ends. CDR3 residues: CASSLTVTYNTEAFF. CDR3 DNA: TGCGCCAGCAGCTTGACGGTTACTTATAACACTGAAGCTTTCTTT.

This clone was seen a handful of times. The chain joins TRBV9 to TRBJ1-2, with no clear D. V was clipped by 0 bases and J by 2 bases, with 8 bases between them. The CDR3 runs to 14 residues. The germline CDR1 and CDR2 sequences are SGDLS and YYNGEE. The CDR3 coding sequence is TGTGCCAGCAGCGTAGAAGAGGGAAACTATGGCTACACCTTC. Translation: CASSVEEGNYGYTF.

This rearrangement joins TRBV3-1 (or the pseudogene TRBV3-2) to TRBJ2-5; 7 nucleotides match TRBD2. Trimming at V came to 5 bases and at J to 5 bases, leaving 8 bases not matched to a gene. Germline assignment: CDR1 LGHDT and CDR2 YNNKEL (reference sequence). This CDR3 has 14 amino acids. CDR3 sequence (DNA): TGTGCCAGCAGCATAGGGGAGGGCGGGGAGACCCAGTACTTC. It translates to CASSIGEGGETQYF.

Only one count was recorded for this clone. V is TRBV5-1 and J is TRBJ2-7, with D possibly being TRBD1 (5 bases). Deletions cut 0 bases from V and 5 bases from J, with 18 bases between. The CDR3 consists of 16 residues. Per the germline V gene, CDR1 is SGHRS and CDR2 is YFSETQ. The CDR3: CASSLAGQGYIDEQYF. CDR3 in DNA: TGCGCCAGCAGCTTGGCCGGCCAGGGCTATATCGACGAGCAGTACTTC.

The chain recombines TRBV6-4 with TRBJ2-1, with TRBD2 matching over 10 bases. The length of the CDR3 is 14 residues. Losses at the gene ends were 6 bases for V and 6 bases for J; bases not matched to a gene: 5. The germline V gene has CDR1 MRHNA and CDR2 SNTAGT. In DNA, the CDR3 is TGTGCCAGCAGAGAACCTAGCGGGAGCAATGAGCAGTTCTTC. Residues: CASREPSGSNEQFF.

The chain uses TRBV10-2 and TRBJ2-1, with 10 bases lining up with TRBD2. Germline CDR1 reads WSHSY; CDR2 reads SAAADI. V dropped 8 bases and J dropped 5; count of bases not matched to a gene: 3. The CDR3 covers 13 residues. The CDR3 spells CASGLAGDNEQFF. In nucleotides, the CDR3 is TGCGCCAGCGGGCTAGCGGGGGACAATGAGCAGTTCTTC.